This TCR beta chain was observed in a study of metastatic and nonmetastatic thyroid tumors. Per the germline V gene, CDR1 is LNHDA and CDR2 is SQIVND (reference sequence). This CDR3 spans 13 amino acids. The V end lost 7 bases, the J end lost 4 bases, and 13 bases lay between the germline ends. This clone has ten or more counts. TCRdb re-analyzed the PCR reads through MiXCR. Here the sample spans 30,000 or so clones, 7% to 9% being singletons. Treatment of any kind had been given to no patient before thyroid surgery. The rearrangement joins TRBV19 to TRBJ1-2; D perhaps matches TRBD1 (6 bases). The sequence was obtained from a female donor with papillary thyroid cancer or a benign thyroid nodule (not recorded which). Some clones in this sample may be carry-over from other donors' samples. The sequenced material came from blood. CDR3 sequence (DNA): TGTGCCAGTACGGAGGACAGAAGCTATGGCTACACCTTC. Its translation: CASTEDRSYGYTF.